The present T cell receptor beta chain was sequenced within a study of blood T cell repertoires in COVID-19. About the study: Whether acute or convalescent, the COVID-19 samples came from the United States, Italy and Spain.

Data came from immunoSEQ multiplex PCR; TCRdb stores just in-frame clones and leaves some out. The data contain around 700,000 clones, around 90% of them singletons. The CDR3 consists of 14 residues. The V end was cut by 5 bases, the J end by 2 bases, with 10 bases between. Looked up from germline, CDR1 is MNHEY and CDR2 is SMNVEV (reference sequence). The source of this sequence is a woman between 18 and 29 years old with acute or convalescent COVID-19. The sequenced sample was peripheral blood. This chain links TRBV27 with TRBJ2-1; the D gene is possibly TRBD2 (5 bases). CDR3 in amino acids: CASSILAPYNEQFF. The CDR3 DNA is TGTGCCAGCAGTATCCTAGCTCCCTACAATGAGCAGTTCTTC.